This T cell receptor beta chain was retrieved from a study of T-cell memory formation after mild COVID-19 (dated by TCRdb to about 2021). Turning to the overall study: TCR sequence clusters from the two donors were largely donor specific. In a couple of donors, T-cell clones that expanded and contracted after mild COVID-19 were tracked by sequencing TCRalpha and TCRbeta repertoires over time. The cohort comprised two young, previously healthy adult volunteers, one female and one male.

This clonotype was seen many times. Its antigen specificity is not known. Base qualities are not provided; no much larger clone lies one nucleotide away. The junction shows trimming of 2 bases on V and 3 bases on J, plus 9 bases between the germline ends. CDR1 and CDR2 are read off the germline V gene (reference sequence) as SEHNR and FQNEAQ. Counted from cysteine to phenylalanine, this CDR3 has 14 amino acids. Only CDR3 DNA remains: 42 bases, in frame from the first base. Ficoll-Paque density gradient centrifugation was the method used to isolate PBMCs. Sequencer: Illumina NovaSeq 6000. TCRalpha and TCRbeta cDNA libraries were constructed by 5'RACE with constant-segment primers, with sample barcodes and unique molecular identifiers being introduced. Trizol reagent was used to extract RNA from every sample. The libraries were amplified in two PCR steps, and the second step added a second sample barcode and Illumina TruSeq adapters. Sequencing of the libraries was done on an Illumina NovaSeq, producing 2 x 150 bp paired-end reads. Under the source paper's analysis protocol: Reads were demultiplexed and collapsed into UMI-guided consensus sequences with migec v1.2.7. Using mixcr v2.1.11, UMI consensuses were aligned to TRA and TRB V and J templates and then assembled into clonotypes. Expanded or contracted clonotypes were those called significant by both edgeR and NoisET, with noise models trained on biological replicates. For edgeR calls, a false discovery rate-adjusted p below 0.01 and a log2 fold-change threshold of 1 were applied. As an exploratory analysis of dynamics, PCA with hierarchical clustering was applied to max-normalized trajectories of the 1000 most abundant clonotypes. The CD4 or CD8 phenotype of responding clones was assigned using the separately sequenced CD4+ and CD8+ repertoires. TCRdb trimmed public reads at Q25 via fastp, called clones via MiXCR and kept in-frame beta chains. Entries are consolidated by CDR3 protein sequence, retaining the most common genes and DNA. In this record, the V and J calls reflect TCRdb's handling and not the investigators' own analysis. The sample has about 100,000 distinct CDR3 sequences on record, roughly 11% of them singletons. About 40% of the sample is held by the ten biggest clonotypes.

The study at large found these results: Some responding clones were detected in pre-infection memory, suggesting pre-existing cross-reactive memory T cells joined the SARS-CoV-2 response. Contracting CD4+ clones appeared mostly in the CM and EM memory subsets, whereas CD8+ clones were enriched in EMRA. SARS-CoV-2 specificity was not confirmed for the second-wave clones peaking on day 37. Clones contracting from day 15 to 85 had balanced CD4/CD8 phenotypes, while a second wave expanding from day 15 to 37 was biased towards CD4+. The study covered only a couple of mild cases, and larger cohorts including severe cases with pre-infection samples were considered necessary.

The chain employs TRBV7-9 and TRBJ2-3, with no reliable assignment of the D segment. Sample: PBMCs or a T cell subset sorted from them (not recorded which). The sequence was collected from a young man who had mild COVID-19 (a few samples of this study predate the infection). The sample titles of this study are shuffled in the database, so cell type and time point are left out; the donor was told from shared clones. Here the CDR3 is given as CASSLNQVTDTQYF. The bases read TGTGCCAGCAGCTTAAACCAGGTGACAGATACGCAGTATTTT.